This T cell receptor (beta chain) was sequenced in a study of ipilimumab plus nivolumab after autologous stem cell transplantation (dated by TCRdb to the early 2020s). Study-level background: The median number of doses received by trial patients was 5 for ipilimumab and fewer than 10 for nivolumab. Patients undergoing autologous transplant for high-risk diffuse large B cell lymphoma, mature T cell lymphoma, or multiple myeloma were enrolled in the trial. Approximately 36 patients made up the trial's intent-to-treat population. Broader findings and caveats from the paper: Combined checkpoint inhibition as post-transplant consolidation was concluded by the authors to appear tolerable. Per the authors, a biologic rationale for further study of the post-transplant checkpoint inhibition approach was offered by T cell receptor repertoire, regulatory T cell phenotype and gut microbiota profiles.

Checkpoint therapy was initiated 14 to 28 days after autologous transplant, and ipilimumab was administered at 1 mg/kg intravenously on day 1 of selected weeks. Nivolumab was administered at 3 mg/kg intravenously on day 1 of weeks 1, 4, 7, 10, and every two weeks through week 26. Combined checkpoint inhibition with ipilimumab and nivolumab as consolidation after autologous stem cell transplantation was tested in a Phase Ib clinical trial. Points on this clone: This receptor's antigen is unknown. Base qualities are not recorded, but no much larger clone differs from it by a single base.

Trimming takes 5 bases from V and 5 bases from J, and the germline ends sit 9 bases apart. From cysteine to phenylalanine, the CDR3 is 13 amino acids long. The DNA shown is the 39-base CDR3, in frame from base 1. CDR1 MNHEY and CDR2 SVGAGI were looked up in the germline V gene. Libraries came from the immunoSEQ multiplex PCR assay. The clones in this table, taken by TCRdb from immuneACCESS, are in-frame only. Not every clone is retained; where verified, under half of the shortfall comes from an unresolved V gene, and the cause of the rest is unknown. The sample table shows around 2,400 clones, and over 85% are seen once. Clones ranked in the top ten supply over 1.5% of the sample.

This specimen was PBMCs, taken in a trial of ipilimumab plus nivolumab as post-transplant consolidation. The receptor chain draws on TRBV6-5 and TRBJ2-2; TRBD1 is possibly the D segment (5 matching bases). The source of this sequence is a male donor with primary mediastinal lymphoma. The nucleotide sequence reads TGTGCCAGCAGTCCCGCAGGGACCGGGGAGCTGTTTTTT. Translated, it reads CASSPAGTGELFF.